The 23 T cell receptor beta chains below come from one sample, sequenced in a study of blood T cell repertoires in COVID-19 (dated by TCRdb to about 2020). Libraries were prepared through the immunoSEQ multiplex PCR assay. TCRdb carries this immuneACCESS record with in-frame sequences only. Its versions omit some clonotypes, under half of them owing to an unresolved V gene in the studies checked, with the rest unexplained. This sample gives more than 75,000 clones in total; 70% to 90% of them show up just once. Of the sample, just over 8% falls within the top ten clones. Sequenced input: peripheral blood. The receptors here all came from a man in his thirties or forties with acute or convalescent COVID-19.

This chain links TRBV6-5 with TRBJ1-2, with 10 bases matching TRBD1. Trimming took 10 bases from V and 2 from J; bases not matched to a gene: 7. CDR3 length: 14 residues. Germline V gene sequence: CDR1 MNHEY, CDR2 SVGAGI. The CDR3 DNA reads TGTGCCACCGACAGGGGGCCAAACAACTATGGCTACACCTTC. This gives the protein CATDRGPNNYGYTF.

The chain has TRBV7-2 and TRBJ1-3; D not certain. The CDR3 loop spans 15 amino acids. CDR1 and CDR2 from the germline V gene are SGHTA and FQGNSA. The germline V and J ends were trimmed by 1 base and 3 bases, with 10 bases remaining between them. CDR3 nucleotide sequence: TGTGCCAGCAGCTTAGAATCCTCGAGTGGAAACACCATATATTTT. The encoded protein is CASSLESSSGNTIYF.

The chain uses TRBV7-9 and TRBJ2-3; a possible D gene is TRBD1 (5 bases). Germline loops: CDR1 SEHNR, CDR2 FQNEAQ (reference sequence). The ends were cut back, 2 bases at V and 2 bases at J, with 11 bases in the middle. The CDR3 contains 15 residues. In nucleotides, the CDR3 is TGTGCCAGCAGCTTACAGGGATCTTTCACAGATACGCAGTATTTT. Residues: CASSLQGSFTDTQYF. Using reference TRBV7-9 and TRBJ2-3 for the parts outside the CDR3, the full variable domain is DTGVSQNPRHKITKRGQNVTFRCDPISEHNRLYWYRQTLGQGPEFLTYFQNEAQLEKSRLLSDRFSAERPKGSFSTLEIQRTEQGDSAMYLCASSLQGSFTDTQYFGPGTRLTVL.

There are a few counts of this clone. The rearrangement links TRBV13 to TRBJ2-1; 8 bases map to TRBD2. Germline V lookup: CDR1 PRHDT, CDR2 FYEKMQ (reference sequence). V shed 3 bases, J shed 3 bases, and the junction held 4 bases outside the gene matches. This CDR3 has 15 amino acids. The CDR3 coding sequence is TGTGCCAGCAGCTTGGGGGCGGGAGGCTACAATGAGCAGTTCTTC. It encodes CASSLGAGGYNEQFF.

Here the CDR3 DNA reads TGTGCCAGCAGTTTCCATTCAGCGGGAGCCCTCCACTTT. The encoded protein is CASSFHSAGALHF. V is TRBV27 and J is TRBJ1-6; D remains ambiguous. The V and J ends lost 3 bases and 14 bases respectively, with 14 bases between them. The CDR3 length is 13 residues. Germline CDR1 reads MNHEY; CDR2 reads SMNVEV (reference sequence).

This chain uses TRBV30 with TRBJ2-2; D may be TRBD2 (6 bases). Germline V gene sequence: CDR1 GTSNPN, CDR2 SVGIG (reference sequence). The V and J ends lost 7 bases and 1 base respectively, with 13 bases between them. This CDR3 contains 14 residues. This CDR3 reads CASPGTGNTGELFF. The DNA of the CDR3 is TGTGCCTCCCCGGGGACTGGGAACACCGGGGAGCTGTTTTTT.

The rearrangement links TRBV7-2 to TRBJ1-2, with D perhaps matching TRBD1 (5 bases). CDR1 is SGHTA and CDR2 is FQGNSA in the germline V gene. This CDR3 spans 13 amino acids. V was cut by 7 bases and J by 4 bases, with 13 bases left in between. The CDR3 DNA is TGTGCCAGCACCCAACAGGTGGGCTATGGCTACACCTTC. Encoded protein: CASTQQVGYGYTF.

The chain uses TRBV19 and TRBJ1-1; a possible D gene is TRBD1 (6 bases). This CDR3 is 16 amino acids long. Trimming removed 6 bases from V and 4 bases from J, with 21 bases in between. The germline CDR1 and CDR2 sequences are LNHDA and SQIVND (reference sequence). The CDR3 loop reads CASSYVRGGRTTEAFF. Written as DNA, the CDR3 is TGTGCCAGTAGCTATGTTAGGGGGGGGCGCACCACTGAAGCTTTCTTT.

The chain has TRBV3-1 (or the pseudogene TRBV3-2) and TRBJ2-5; a possible D gene is TRBD2 (6 bases). V was clipped by 3 bases and J by 4 bases, with 15 bases between them. The CDR3 runs 15 residues. CDR1 LGHDT and CDR2 YNNKEL come from the germline V gene (reference sequence). The CDR3 loop reads CASSHLAVGGETQYF. The CDR3 region has the DNA TGTGCCAGCAGCCACTTAGCGGTGGGGGGAGAGACCCAGTACTTC.

The chain recombines TRBV5-1 with TRBJ2-3, with 8 bases aligning to TRBD1. CDR3 length: 16 residues. V shed 0 bases, J shed 2 bases, and the junction held 5 bases outside the gene matches. Germline V gene data show CDR1 as SGHRS and CDR2 as YFSETQ. The DNA of the CDR3 is TGCGCCAGCAGCTTGGCCGCAGGGGGCTACACAGATACGCAGTATTTT. Amino acids: CASSLAAGGYTDTQYF.

This chain uses TRBV30 with TRBJ2-4; D remains ambiguous. This CDR3 has 14 residues. Germline V CDR1 and CDR2: GTSNPN, SVGIG (reference sequence). Trimming left V 5 bases short and J 2 bases short, with 13 bases between. The CDR3 region has the DNA TGTGCCTGGGATTCCAGAGGAACCAAAAACATTCAGTACTTC. Residues: CAWDSRGTKNIQYF.

The chain uses TRBV12-3 or TRBV12-4 and TRBJ1-1; the D gene is possibly TRBD1 (6 bases). The CDR3 has 13 amino acids. Trimming removed 5 bases from V and 4 bases from J, with 11 bases in between. CDR3 nucleotides: TGTGCCAGCAGTGTCAGGGGCTTCACTGAAGCTTTCTTT. Translated, it gives CASSVRGFTEAFF.

To note about this clone: An end of the junction differs from the germline gene, which may be a read error. This rearrangement joins TRBV7-8 to TRBJ2-7; TRBD1 is a possible D gene (6 bases). The V gene's germline CDR1 is SGHVS and CDR2 FQNEAQ. The CDR3 extends over 15 amino acids. The CDR3 here is CSSSPGQSLLYEQYF. The CDR3 nucleotides are TGTTCCAGCAGCCCGGGACAATCCCTCCTTTACGAGCAGTACTTC.

The rearrangement links TRBV19 to TRBJ2-7; perhaps TRBD2 as D (5 bases). CDR1 LNHDA and CDR2 SQIVND come from the germline V gene (reference sequence). V lost 3 bases, J lost 4 bases, and 13 bases lay in between. The CDR3 sequence is 14 residues long. The CDR3: CASSISGVGYEQYF. The CDR3 DNA reads as TGTGCCAGTAGTATCTCCGGGGTTGGGTACGAGCAGTACTTC.

V is TRBV11-3 and J is TRBJ1-5; 8 nucleotides line up with TRBD1. CDR3 length equals 17 residues. The junction had 11 bases not matched to a gene; V was cut back by 5 bases and J by 2 bases. The germline gives CDR1 SGHNT, CDR2 YENEEA. CDR3 in DNA: TGTGCCAGCAGCCCCTGGGACAGGACATTCGGCAATCAGCCCCAGCATTTT. Its protein product is CASSPWDRTFGNQPQHF.

The V gene is TRBV14, the J gene TRBJ1-2; 8 bases align to TRBD1. Germline lookup yields CDR1 SGHDN and CDR2 FVKESK. V lost 4 bases to trimming and J lost 3 bases; unmatched junction nucleotides: 1. This CDR3 has 13 residues. The CDR3 nucleotides are TGTGCCAGCAGCCTGGACAGGGACTATGGCTACACCTTC. It encodes CASSLDRDYGYTF.

CDR3 in amino acids: CASSPEGSRGEKLFF. The CDR3 region has the DNA TGCGCCAGCAGCCCCGAGGGGTCCAGGGGTGAAAAACTGTTTTTT. The chain combines TRBV5-1 with TRBJ1-4; a possible D gene is TRBD1 (6 bases). Per germline, CDR1 SGHRS and CDR2 YFSETQ. With 4 bases removed from V and 7 bases from J, the gap between germline ends came to 17 bases. The CDR3 contains 15 residues.

This clone was observed a few times. The chain recombines TRBV14 with TRBJ1-3; D gene uncertain. Germline CDR1 is SGHDN and CDR2 is FVKESK. There are 16 residues in the CDR3. With 6 bases removed from V and 4 bases from J, the gap between germline ends came to 19 bases. Written as DNA, the CDR3 is TGTGCCAGCAGTCGGAACCCCCTGGGCACCGGAAACACCATATATTTT. The encoded protein is CASSRNPLGTGNTIYF.

The chain joins TRBV28 to TRBJ1-3, with D uncertain. V was cut by 3 bases and J by 8 bases, with 5 bases left in between. This CDR3 contains 11 residues. Germline CDR1 MDHEN, CDR2 SYDVKM. The DNA for the CDR3 is TGTGCCAGCAGTTTGGCGGACACCATATATTTT. Encoded protein: CASSLADTIYF.

The rearrangement links TRBV30 to TRBJ1-4; D uncertain. The CDR3 covers 11 residues. Germline assignment: CDR1 GTSNPN and CDR2 SVGIG (reference sequence). Trimming removed 3 bases from V and 8 bases from J, with 7 bases in between. CDR3 coding DNA: TGTGCCTGGAGAGCGGGGGAAAAACTGTTTTTT. Its protein is CAWRAGEKLFF.

The chain couples TRBV5-1 to TRBJ2-1; D may be TRBD2 (6 bases). The ends were cut back, 0 bases at V and 8 bases at J, with 9 bases in the middle. CDR1 is SGHRS, CDR2 YFSETQ, per germline. The CDR3 is 13 residues long. The CDR3 loop reads CASSLAGGHEQFF. The CDR3 DNA follows: TGCGCCAGCAGCTTGGCCGGGGGTCATGAGCAGTTCTTC.

The chain carries TRBV7-9 and TRBJ1-1; D is unclear. The V gene lost 2 bases and the J gene lost 3 bases, with 16 bases spanning the gap. Germline assignment: CDR1 SEHNR and CDR2 FQNEAQ (reference sequence). The CDR3 sequence is 16 residues long. The DNA of the CDR3 is TGTGCCAGCAGCTTAACAATCCTGGGCACGGACACTGAAGCTTTCTTT. The encoded protein is CASSLTILGTDTEAFF.

A single count supports this clone. Here the CDR3 DNA reads TGTGCCAGTAGTCGTCGGGATCGGGCCTACAATGAGCAGTTCTTC. It is translated as CASSRRDRAYNEQFF. V usage is TRBV19 and J usage is TRBJ2-1; maybe TRBD2 (5 bases). The germline gives CDR1 LNHDA, CDR2 SQIVND (reference sequence). The CDR3 is 15 amino acids. Between the trimmed V and J ends, which lost 5 bases and 2 bases, there was a span of 13 bases.